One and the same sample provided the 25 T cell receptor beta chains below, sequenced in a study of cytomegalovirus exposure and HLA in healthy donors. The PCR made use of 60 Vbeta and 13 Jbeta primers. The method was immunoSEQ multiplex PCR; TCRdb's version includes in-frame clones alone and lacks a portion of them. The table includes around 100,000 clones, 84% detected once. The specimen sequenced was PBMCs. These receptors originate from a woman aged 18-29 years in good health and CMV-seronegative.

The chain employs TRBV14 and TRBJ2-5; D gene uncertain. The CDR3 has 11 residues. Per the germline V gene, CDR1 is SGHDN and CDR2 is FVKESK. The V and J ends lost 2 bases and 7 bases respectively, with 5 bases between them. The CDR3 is CASSQKRTQYF. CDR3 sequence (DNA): TGTGCCAGCAGCCAAAAGAGGACCCAGTACTTC.

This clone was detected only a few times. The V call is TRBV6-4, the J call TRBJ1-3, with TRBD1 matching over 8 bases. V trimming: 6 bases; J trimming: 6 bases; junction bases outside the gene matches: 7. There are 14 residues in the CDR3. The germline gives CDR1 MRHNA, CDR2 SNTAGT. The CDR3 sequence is CASRGAGGKNTIYF. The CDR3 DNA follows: TGTGCCAGCAGAGGCGCAGGGGGCAAAAACACCATATATTTT.

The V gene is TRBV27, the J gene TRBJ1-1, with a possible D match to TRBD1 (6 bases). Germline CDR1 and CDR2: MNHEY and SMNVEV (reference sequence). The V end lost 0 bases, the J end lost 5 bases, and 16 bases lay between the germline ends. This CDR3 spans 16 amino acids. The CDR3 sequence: CASSLSRGARGTEAFF. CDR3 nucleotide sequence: TGTGCCAGCAGTTTATCGAGGGGGGCGCGGGGGACTGAAGCTTTCTTT.

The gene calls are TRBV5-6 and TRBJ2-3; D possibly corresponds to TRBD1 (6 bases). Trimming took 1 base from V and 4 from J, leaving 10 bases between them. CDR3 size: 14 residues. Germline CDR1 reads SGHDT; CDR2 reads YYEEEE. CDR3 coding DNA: TGTGCCAGCAGCTTGAGGTACAGGGCAGATACGCAGTATTTT. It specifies CASSLRYRADTQYF.

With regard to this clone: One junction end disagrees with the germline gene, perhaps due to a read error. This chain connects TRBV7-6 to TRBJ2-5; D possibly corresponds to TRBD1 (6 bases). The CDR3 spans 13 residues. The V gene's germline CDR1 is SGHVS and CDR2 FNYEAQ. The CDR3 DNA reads TGTGCCAGCAGCTTAAGGGTGAGCGGTGACAGGAACTTC. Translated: CASSLRVSGDRNF.

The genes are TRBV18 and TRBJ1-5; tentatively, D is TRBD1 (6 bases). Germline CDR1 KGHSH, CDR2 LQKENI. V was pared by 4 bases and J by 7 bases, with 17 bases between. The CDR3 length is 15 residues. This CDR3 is CASSLDGTKVQPQHF. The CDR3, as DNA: TGTGCCAGCTCACTCGACGGGACAAAGGTCCAGCCCCAGCATTTT.

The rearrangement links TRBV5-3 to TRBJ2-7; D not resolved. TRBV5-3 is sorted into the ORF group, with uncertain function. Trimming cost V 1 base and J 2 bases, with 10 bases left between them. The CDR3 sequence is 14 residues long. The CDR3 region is CARSLYGSTYEQYF. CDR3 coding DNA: TGTGCCAGAAGCTTGTACGGGTCGACCTACGAGCAGTACTTC.

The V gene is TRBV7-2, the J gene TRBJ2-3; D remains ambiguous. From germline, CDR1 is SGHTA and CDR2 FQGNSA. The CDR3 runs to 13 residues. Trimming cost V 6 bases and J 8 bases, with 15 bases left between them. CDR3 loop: CASSSPPLGTQYF. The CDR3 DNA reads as TGTGCCAGCAGTTCCCCCCCTCTAGGTACGCAGTATTTT.

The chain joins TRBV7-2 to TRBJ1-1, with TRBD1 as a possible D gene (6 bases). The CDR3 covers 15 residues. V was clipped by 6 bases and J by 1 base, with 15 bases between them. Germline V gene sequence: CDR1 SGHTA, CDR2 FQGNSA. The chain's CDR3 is CASRSQGTPNTEAFF. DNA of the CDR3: TGTGCCAGCAGGAGTCAGGGGACACCGAACACTGAAGCTTTCTTT.

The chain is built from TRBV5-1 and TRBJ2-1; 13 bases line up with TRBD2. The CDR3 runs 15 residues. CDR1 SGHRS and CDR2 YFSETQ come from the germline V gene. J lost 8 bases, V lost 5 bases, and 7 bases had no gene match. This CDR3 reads CASRGGLAGVDEQFF. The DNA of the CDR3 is TGCGCCAGCAGAGGCGGACTAGCGGGAGTGGATGAGCAGTTCTTC.

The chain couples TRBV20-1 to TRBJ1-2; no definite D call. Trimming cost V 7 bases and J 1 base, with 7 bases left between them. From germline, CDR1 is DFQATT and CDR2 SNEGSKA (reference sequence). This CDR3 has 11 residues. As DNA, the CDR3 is TGCAGTGTGTACAATAACTATGGCTACACCTTC. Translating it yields CSVYNNYGYTF.

CDR3 in DNA: TGTGCCAGCAGCTTCCCCGGACAGGTCCCTTGGGGGGACGAGCAGTACTTC. It codes for CASSFPGQVPWGDEQYF. V gene TRBV11-2 combines with J gene TRBJ2-7; a possible D gene is TRBD1 (7 bases). CDR3 size: 17 residues. V gave up 3 bases and J gave up 5 bases, with 23 bases separating them. Germline V gene sequence: CDR1 SGHAT, CDR2 FQNNGV.

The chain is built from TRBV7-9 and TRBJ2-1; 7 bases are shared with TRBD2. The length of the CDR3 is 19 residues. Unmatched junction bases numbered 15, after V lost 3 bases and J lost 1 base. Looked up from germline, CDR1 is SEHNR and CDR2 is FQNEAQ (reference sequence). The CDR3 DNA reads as TGTGCCAGCAGCTTTGGAAGCGGGACCGGGCCCACGTCCTACAATGAGCAGTTCTTC. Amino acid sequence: CASSFGSGTGPTSYNEQFF.

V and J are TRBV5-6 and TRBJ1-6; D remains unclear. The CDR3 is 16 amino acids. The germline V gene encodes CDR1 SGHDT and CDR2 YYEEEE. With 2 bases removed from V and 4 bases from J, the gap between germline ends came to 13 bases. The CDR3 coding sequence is TGTGCCAGCAGCTTCGGGAGGATGGGATATAATTCACCCCTCCACTTT. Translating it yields CASSFGRMGYNSPLHF.

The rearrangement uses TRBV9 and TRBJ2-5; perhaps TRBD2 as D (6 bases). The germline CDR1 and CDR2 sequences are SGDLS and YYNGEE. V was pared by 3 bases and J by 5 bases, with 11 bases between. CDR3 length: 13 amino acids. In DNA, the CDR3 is TGTGCCAGCAGCGAGGGACGGGGGGAGACCCAGTACTTC. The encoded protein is CASSEGRGETQYF.

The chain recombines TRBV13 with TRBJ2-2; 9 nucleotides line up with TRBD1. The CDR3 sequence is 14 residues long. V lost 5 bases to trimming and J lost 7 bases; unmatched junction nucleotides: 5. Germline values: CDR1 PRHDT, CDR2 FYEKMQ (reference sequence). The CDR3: CASSRDRDIGELFF. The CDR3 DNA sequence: TGTGCCAGCAGCCGGGACAGGGACATCGGGGAGCTGTTTTTT. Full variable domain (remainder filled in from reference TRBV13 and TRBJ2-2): AAGVIQSPRHLIKEKRETATLKCYPIPRHDTVYWYQQGPGQDPQFLISFYEKMQSDKGSIPDRFSAQQFSDYHSELNMSSLELGDSALYFCASSRDRDIGELFFGEGSRLTVL.

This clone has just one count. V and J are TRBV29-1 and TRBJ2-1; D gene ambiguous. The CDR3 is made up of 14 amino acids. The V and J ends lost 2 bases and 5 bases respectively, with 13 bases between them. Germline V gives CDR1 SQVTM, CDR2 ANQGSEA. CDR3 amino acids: CSVELQSPDNEQFF. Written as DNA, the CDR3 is TGCAGCGTTGAACTTCAGTCTCCCGACAATGAGCAGTTCTTC.

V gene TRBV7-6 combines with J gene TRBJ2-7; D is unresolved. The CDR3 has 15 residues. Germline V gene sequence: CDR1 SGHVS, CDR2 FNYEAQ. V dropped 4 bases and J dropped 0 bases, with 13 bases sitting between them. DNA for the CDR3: TGTGCCAGCAGCTCGACTTCCGGGTTCTCCTACGAGCAGTACTTC. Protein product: CASSSTSGFSYEQYF. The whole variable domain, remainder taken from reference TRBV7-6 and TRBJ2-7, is GAGVSQSPRYKVTKRGQDVALRCDPISGHVSLYWYRQALGQGPEFLTYFNYEAQQDKSGLPNDRFSAERPEGSISTLTIQRTEQRDSAMYRCASSSTSGFSYEQYFGPGTRLTVT.

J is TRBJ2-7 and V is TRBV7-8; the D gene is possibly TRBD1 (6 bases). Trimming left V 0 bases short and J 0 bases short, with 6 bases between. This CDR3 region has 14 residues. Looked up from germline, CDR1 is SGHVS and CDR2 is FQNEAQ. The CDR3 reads CASSLAGGSYEQYF. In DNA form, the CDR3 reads TGTGCCAGCAGCTTAGCAGGGGGCTCCTACGAGCAGTACTTC.

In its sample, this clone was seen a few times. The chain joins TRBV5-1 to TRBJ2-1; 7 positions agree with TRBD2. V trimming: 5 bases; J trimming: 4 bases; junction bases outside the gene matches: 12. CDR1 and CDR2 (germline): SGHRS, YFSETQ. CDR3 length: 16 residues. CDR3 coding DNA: TGCGCCAGCAGTTTAAGGGCGGGAGTGGGATACAATGAGCAGTTCTTC. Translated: CASSLRAGVGYNEQFF.

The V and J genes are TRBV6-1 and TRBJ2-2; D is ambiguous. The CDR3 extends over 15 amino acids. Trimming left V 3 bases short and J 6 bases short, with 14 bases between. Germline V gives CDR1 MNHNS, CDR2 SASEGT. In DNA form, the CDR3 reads TGTGCCAGCAGTGATAATGGGCACAACGCCGGGGAGCTGTTTTTT. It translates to CASSDNGHNAGELFF.

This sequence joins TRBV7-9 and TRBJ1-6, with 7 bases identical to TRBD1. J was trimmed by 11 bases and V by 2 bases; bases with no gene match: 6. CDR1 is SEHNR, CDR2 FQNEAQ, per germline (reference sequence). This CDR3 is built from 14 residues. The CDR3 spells CASSLTGALTPLHF. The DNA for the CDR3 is TGTGCCAGCAGCTTAACAGGGGCGTTGACACCCCTCCACTTT.

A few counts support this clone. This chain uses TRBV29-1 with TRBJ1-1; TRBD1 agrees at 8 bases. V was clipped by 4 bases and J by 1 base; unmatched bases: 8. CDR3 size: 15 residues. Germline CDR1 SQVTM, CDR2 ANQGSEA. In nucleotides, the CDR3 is TGCAGCGTTGTGGGGGACAGGCTTAGGAACACTGAAGCTTTCTTT. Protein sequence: CSVVGDRLRNTEAFF.

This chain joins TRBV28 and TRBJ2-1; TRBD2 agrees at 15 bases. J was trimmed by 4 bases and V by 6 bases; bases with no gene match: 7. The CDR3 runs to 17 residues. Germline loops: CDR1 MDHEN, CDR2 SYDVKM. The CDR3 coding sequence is TGTGCCAGCAGGACGGGACTAGCGGGAGGTACTTACAATGAGCAGTTCTTC. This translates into CASRTGLAGGTYNEQFF.

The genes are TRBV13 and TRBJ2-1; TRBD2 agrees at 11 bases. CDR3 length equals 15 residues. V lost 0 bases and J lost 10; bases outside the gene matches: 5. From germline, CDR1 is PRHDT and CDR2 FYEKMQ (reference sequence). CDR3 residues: CASSLGLAGDREQFF. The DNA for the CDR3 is TGTGCCAGCAGCTTAGGACTAGCGGGAGACAGGGAGCAGTTCTTC.